This T cell receptor (beta chain) comes out of a study of beta chain features in type 1 diabetes. Reverse transcription of all isolated RNA meant that expressed TCRB transcripts were sequenced. The method was immunoSEQ multiplex PCR; TCRdb's version includes in-frame clones alone and lacks a portion of them. Altogether around 300,000 clones are present, approximately 10% being singletons, with the ten largest covering around 0.015%. Germline V gives CDR1 SNHLY, CDR2 FYNNEI. The CDR3 loop spans 12 amino acids. The V end was cut by 6 bases, the J end by 8 bases, with 10 bases between. Sample: naive CD4+ T cells from blood. The chain joins TRBV2 to TRBJ1-4, with D unclear. The sequence was obtained from a woman aged 25 to 39 in good health. CDR3 amino acids: CASRPAEEKLFF. As DNA, the CDR3 is TGTGCCAGCAGGCCAGCGGAGGAAAAACTGTTTTTT.